The 3 T cell receptor beta chains listed next were all sequenced from one sample in a study of T cell repertoires in MIS-A myocarditis. Clones were sequenced by immunoSEQ multiplex PCR, and TCRdb holds only the in-frame ones, with some missing. The repertoire consists of roughly 15,000 clones, with just under 75% occurring once and the leading ten covering approximately 60%. Sequencing was done on a sample of left ventricle heart tissue obtained at autopsy. The receptors stem from a man younger than 30 with fulminant myocarditis from multisystem inflammatory syndrome in adults (MIS-A) after COVID-19.

The CDR3 DNA reads as TGTGCCAGCTCACGGACAGCGCCAAATGAGCAGTTCTTC. This gives the protein CASSRTAPNEQFF. This chain joins TRBV7-2 and TRBJ2-1; D may be TRBD1 (6 bases). Germline V gene lookup returns CDR1 SGHTA and CDR2 FQGNSA. Trimming pared 8 bases from V and 7 bases from J, leaving 15 bases between. There are 13 residues in the CDR3. Full variable domain (missing parts from reference TRBV7-2 and TRBJ2-1): GAGVSQSPSNKVTEKGKDVELRCDPISGHTALYWYRQSLGQGLEFLIYFQGNSAPDKSGLPSDRFSAERTGGSVSTLTIQRTQQEDSAVYLCASSRTAPNEQFFGPGTRLTVL.

The gene calls are TRBV28 and TRBJ2-1; 14 bases map to TRBD2. After removal of 4 bases from V and 4 bases from J, the junction contained 3 bases not matched to a gene. This CDR3 comprises 16 residues. Germline CDR1 is MDHEN and CDR2 is SYDVKM. The CDR3 loop is CASSSGLAGGYNEQFF. CDR3 nucleotide sequence: TGTGCCAGCAGTTCCGGACTAGCGGGGGGATACAATGAGCAGTTCTTC. The complete variable domain, with remaining parts taken from reference TRBV28 and TRBJ2-1, reads DVKVTQSSRYLVKRTGEKVFLECVQDMDHENMFWYRQDPGLGLRLIYFSYDVKMKEKGDIPEGYSVSREKKERFSLILESASTNQTSMYLCASSSGLAGGYNEQFFGPGTRLTVL.

V usage is TRBV6-4 and J usage is TRBJ2-3, with a possible D match to TRBD2 (6 bases). The CDR3 covers 14 residues. From germline, CDR1 is MRHNA and CDR2 SNTAGT. The ends were cut back, 6 bases at V and 4 bases at J, with 14 bases in the middle. The CDR3 here is CASSLDWGADTQYF. The DNA of the CDR3 is TGTGCCAGCAGCCTGGACTGGGGGGCAGATACGCAGTATTTT.